A single sample is the source of the 3 T cell receptor beta chains below, sequenced in a study of blood T cells in healthy people across ages. Alongside a J-beta primer mix, a sample-barcoded 5' primer served in a second PCR lasting about 7 to 11 cycles. MiXCR, run by TCRdb on the 5' RACE reads, gives a single entry per CDR3 protein. The sample consists of around 850,000 distinct CDR3 sequences, around 36% of them appearing once. Sequencing input: blood. Receptors originate from a man aged 18 to 35 in good health.

This chain uses TRBV2 with TRBJ2-1; unclear D gene. The better agreement between TRBJ2-7 and the DNA end casts doubt on the J call. Germline CDR1 reads SNHLY; CDR2 reads FYNNEI. This CDR3 region has 16 residues. In nucleotides, the CDR3 is TGTGCCAGCAGTGAAGTGAGAGGACGCGGTTACAATGAGCAGTACTTC. Translated, it gives CASSEVRGRGYNEQYF.

This chain joins TRBV25-1 and TRBJ2-1, with D possibly being TRBD1 or TRBD2 (5 bases each). Trimming took 5 bases from V and 8 from J, leaving 16 bases between them. The length of the CDR3 is 14 residues. Germline V lookup: CDR1 MGHDK, CDR2 SYGVNS. CDR3 loop: CASSLEGRADEQFF. CDR3 coding DNA: TGTGCCAGCAGTCTCGAGGGCAGGGCCGATGAGCAGTTCTTC.

This clonotype turned up a few times. The genes are TRBV7-3 and TRBJ2-1; TRBD2 matches at 13 bases. V was clipped by 5 bases and J by 10 bases; unmatched bases: 14. From germline, CDR1 is SGHTA and CDR2 FQGTGA. The CDR3 runs to 17 residues. The CDR3 region is CASSNGLAGALGVEQFF. The DNA for the CDR3 is TGTGCCAGCAGCAACGGACTAGCGGGGGCCCTAGGGGTGGAGCAGTTCTTC.